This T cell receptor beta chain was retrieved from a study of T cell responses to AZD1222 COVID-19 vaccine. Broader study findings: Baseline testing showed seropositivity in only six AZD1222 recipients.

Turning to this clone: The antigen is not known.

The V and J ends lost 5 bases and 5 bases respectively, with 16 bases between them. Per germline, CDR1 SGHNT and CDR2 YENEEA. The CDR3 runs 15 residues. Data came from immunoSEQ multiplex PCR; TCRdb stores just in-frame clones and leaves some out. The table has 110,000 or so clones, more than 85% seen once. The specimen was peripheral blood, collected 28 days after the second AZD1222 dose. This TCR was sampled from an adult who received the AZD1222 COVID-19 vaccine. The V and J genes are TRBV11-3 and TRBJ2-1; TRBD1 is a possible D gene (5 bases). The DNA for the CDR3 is TGTGCCAGCAGCCTCAATCAGGGCCGTGACAATGAGCAGTTCTTC. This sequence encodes CASSLNQGRDNEQFF.